These 22 T cell receptor beta chains were sequenced from one sample in a study of blood T cell repertoires in COVID-19 (dated by TCRdb to 2018 to 2021). Library preparation used the immunoSEQ multiplex PCR assay. TCRdb obtained this table from immuneACCESS and retained in-frame rearrangements with V and J assigned. These tables miss some clones; where compared with another copy, unresolved V genes account for less than half of the shortfall, and the remainder is unexplained. This sample holds about 330,000 clones; around 89% were observed only once. Together, the top ten hold 3% to 4% of the sample. The specimen sequenced was peripheral blood. The receptors shown here come from a woman in her forties or fifties with active or convalescent COVID-19.

This sequence joins TRBV6-5 and TRBJ2-7; 8 bases align to TRBD2. The trim removed 6 bases at V and 3 bases at J, leaving 10 bases unmatched. CDR1 and CDR2 from the germline V gene are MNHEY and SVGAGI. This CDR3 region has 15 residues. The DNA for the CDR3 is TGTGCCAGCAGCCTCGGGGGGGGCGCAGGCTACGAGCAGTACTTC. Translated: CASSLGGGAGYEQYF.

This clone showed up just once. CDR3 DNA: TGTGCCAGCTCAGCCCTCAGCGACACCGGGGAGCTGTTTTTT. Residues: CASSALSDTGELFF. The genes are TRBV18 and TRBJ2-2, with D uncertain. Germline CDR1 is KGHSH and CDR2 is LQKENI. The CDR3 is made up of 14 amino acids. V gave up 5 bases and J gave up 3 bases, with 10 bases separating them.

The count of this clone is one. The chain combines TRBV27 with TRBJ1-2, with unresolved D. The CDR3 is made up of 14 amino acids. CDR1 MNHEY and CDR2 SMNVEV come from the germline V gene (reference sequence). V was pared by 6 bases and J by 7 bases, with 18 bases between. The CDR3 region is CASSNPVGIPGYTF. The DNA for the CDR3 is TGTGCCAGCAGCAACCCCGTCGGGATTCCTGGCTACACCTTC.

V usage is TRBV10-3 and J usage is TRBJ2-7; TRBD1 matches at 8 bases. V shed 4 bases, J shed 0 bases, and the junction held 8 bases outside the gene matches. Germline V gene data show CDR1 as ENHRY and CDR2 as SYGVKD. The CDR3 spans 16 residues. The CDR3 sequence is CAISGGSGTGSYEQYF. The CDR3 DNA reads as TGTGCCATCAGTGGGGGATCCGGGACAGGCTCCTACGAGCAGTACTTC.

The chain uses TRBV5-4 and TRBJ1-2, with 9 bases aligning to TRBD1. Per the germline V gene, CDR1 is SGHNT and CDR2 is YYREEE (reference sequence). The CDR3 length is 15 residues. V lost 4 bases and J lost 7; bases outside the gene matches: 11. The CDR3 DNA is TGTGCCAGCAGCCCAGGGTACGGGACAGGGTTTGGCTACACCTTC. Protein: CASSPGYGTGFGYTF.

V and J are TRBV4-2 and TRBJ1-2, with D maybe TRBD1 (6 bases). The CDR3 has 16 residues. V lost 1 base and J lost 8, with 20 bases in between. CDR1 and CDR2 from the germline V gene are LGHNA and YNFKEQ. The CDR3 here is CASSQGSAGAVGGYTF. CDR3 DNA sequence: TGTGCCAGCAGCCAAGGTTCGGCGGGGGCGGTTGGAGGCTACACCTTC.

The V call is TRBV21-1, the J call TRBJ1-1. TRBV21-1 is listed as a pseudogene. CDR3 length: 14 residues. CDR3 in amino acids: CASTPGGLGTEAFF. In DNA form, the CDR3 reads TGTGCCAGCACCCCCGGGGGGCTAGGCACTGAAGCTTTCTTT.

This sequence joins TRBV4-1 and TRBJ2-1; TRBD2 matches at 10 bases. V shed 0 bases and J 0 bases; nucleotides not matched to a gene: 8. CDR3 length: 19 amino acids. The V gene's germline CDR1 is MGHRA and CDR2 YSYEKL. For the CDR3, the DNA is TGCGCCAGCAGCCAAGACCCTAGCGGGAGCCTTAGCTCCTACAATGAGCAGTTCTTC. As protein: CASSQDPSGSLSSYNEQFF.

The genes are TRBV2 and TRBJ1-4; D possibly corresponds to TRBD1 (5 bases). Trimming took 6 bases from V and 6 from J, leaving 29 bases between them. The germline gives CDR1 SNHLY, CDR2 FYNNEI. This CDR3 spans 19 amino acids. Written as DNA, the CDR3 is TGTGCCAGCAGGGTTTTTACAGGCCAGATAGAAGGATGGGATGAAAAACTGTTTTTT. Amino acid sequence: CASRVFTGQIEGWDEKLFF.

This chain uses TRBV6-6 with TRBJ2-1; 7 bases agree with TRBD1. With 5 bases clipped from V and 10 bases from J, the junction kept 5 bases outside the gene matches. This CDR3 is built from 12 residues. Per the germline V gene, CDR1 is MNHNY and CDR2 is SVGAGI (reference sequence). Here the CDR3 DNA reads TGTGCCAGCAGTCCACAGGGGAACGAGCAGTTCTTC. Its protein is CASSPQGNEQFF.

The chain is built from TRBV2 and TRBJ1-1; D call uncertain. Deletions cut 8 bases from V and 3 bases from J, with 10 bases between. The CDR3 totals 12 residues. CDR1 and CDR2 (germline): SNHLY, FYNNEI. The DNA of the CDR3 is TGTGCCAGCGTTGCAGAGGACACTGAAGCTTTCTTT. Translation gives CASVAEDTEAFF.

The rearrangement joins TRBV28 to TRBJ2-7, with D possibly TRBD1 on 5 matching bases. V lost 5 bases to trimming and J lost 4 bases, with 12 bases between them. The CDR3 contains 13 residues. The germline gives CDR1 MDHEN, CDR2 SYDVKM. This CDR3 is CASSLPGWYEQYF. CDR3 sequence (DNA): TGTGCCAGCAGTCTGCCAGGGTGGTACGAGCAGTACTTC.

The rearrangement uses TRBV5-4 and TRBJ2-7; 14 nucleotides align to TRBD2. J gave up 4 bases and V 4 bases, and 4 bases lay outside the gene matches. There are 15 residues in the CDR3. The germline V gene has CDR1 SGHNT and CDR2 YYREEE (reference sequence). The CDR3 here is CASSGRTSGGYEQYF. The CDR3 bases are TGTGCCAGCAGCGGGAGGACTAGCGGGGGGTACGAGCAGTACTTC. Variable domain in full (rest from reference TRBV5-4 and TRBJ2-7): ETGVTQSPTHLIKTRGQQVTLRCSSQSGHNTVSWYQQALGQGPQFIFQYYREEENGRGNFPPRFSGLQFPNYSSELNVNALELDDSALYLCASSGRTSGGYEQYFGPGTRLTVT.

V usage is TRBV19 and J usage is TRBJ2-1, with a possible D match to TRBD2 (6 bases). V shed 7 bases and J shed 7 bases, with 14 bases lying between them. Germline assignment: CDR1 LNHDA and CDR2 SQIVND (reference sequence). CDR3 length: 13 amino acids. The CDR3 DNA reads TGTGCCAGTAAAATGTACGGGGGTAATGAGCAGTTCTTC. It yields the protein CASKMYGGNEQFF.

This chain joins TRBV7-3 and TRBJ2-2; tentative D call: TRBD2 (6 bases). The V end lost 0 bases, the J end lost 5 bases, and 10 bases lay between the germline ends. The CDR3 consists of 15 residues. CDR1 is SGHTA, CDR2 FQGTGA, per germline. The CDR3 DNA follows: TGTGCCAGCAGCTTAACGGGGGGAAGAACCGGGGAGCTGTTTTTT. Translating it yields CASSLTGGRTGELFF. The variable domain in full, with the rest retrieved from reference TRBV7-3 and TRBJ2-2, is GAGVSQTPSNKVTEKGKYVELRCDPISGHTALYWYRQSLGQGPEFLIYFQGTGAADDSGLPNDRFFAVRPEGSVSTLKIQRTERGDSAVYLCASSLTGGRTGELFFGEGSRLTVL.

The chain uses TRBV19 and TRBJ2-5, with a tentative D call TRBD1 (5 bases). V dropped 3 bases and J dropped 7 bases, with 6 bases sitting between them. CDR3 length equals 11 residues. Per the germline V gene, CDR1 is LNHDA and CDR2 is SQIVND (reference sequence). The CDR3 here is CASSIRGTQYF. The CDR3 DNA reads as TGTGCCAGTAGTATTAGGGGGACCCAGTACTTC.

This chain connects TRBV24-1 to TRBJ2-7; the match to TRBD2 covers 7 bases. This CDR3 is built from 18 residues. Germline V gene data show CDR1 as KGHDR and CDR2 as SFDVKD. V dropped 10 bases and J dropped 4; count of bases not matched to a gene: 24. The CDR3 here is CATPMGGRSGRAYYEQYF. In DNA form, the CDR3 reads TGTGCCACGCCCATGGGTGGCCGATCGGGGAGGGCCTATTACGAGCAGTACTTC.

This chain links TRBV5-5 with TRBJ1-4; the D is unclear. This CDR3 contains 16 residues. Germline CDR1 is SGHKS and CDR2 is YYEKEE (reference sequence). With 0 bases removed from V and 5 bases from J, the gap between germline ends came to 14 bases. CDR3 sequence reads: CASSLVFGQLNEKLFF. Here the CDR3 DNA reads TGTGCCAGCAGCTTGGTGTTTGGTCAGTTAAATGAAAAACTGTTTTTT.

The rearrangement links TRBV7-3 to TRBJ2-2; D gene ambiguous. Trimming removed 3 bases at V and 5 bases at J, with 7 bases between. From germline, CDR1 is SGHTA and CDR2 FQGTGA. There are 13 residues in the CDR3. CDR3 protein: CASSFLSTGELFF. The CDR3 coding sequence is TGTGCCAGCAGCTTCCTATCAACCGGGGAGCTGTTTTTT.

This rearrangement joins TRBV28 to TRBJ2-1; perhaps TRBD1 as D (6 bases). Germline CDR1 and CDR2: MDHEN and SYDVKM. The ends were cut back, 3 bases at V and 8 bases at J, with 14 bases in the middle. This CDR3 is built from 14 residues. The CDR3 DNA reads TGTGCCAGCAGTTTTGCAATCAGGGGTCATGAGCAGTTCTTC. It translates to CASSFAIRGHEQFF. Based on the CDR3 plus reference TRBV28 and TRBJ2-1, the full variable domain is DVKVTQSSRYLVKRTGEKVFLECVQDMDHENMFWYRQDPGLGLRLIYFSYDVKMKEKGDIPEGYSVSREKKERFSLILESASTNQTSMYLCASSFAIRGHEQFFGPGTRLTVL.

In its sample, this clone was seen once. The J gene is TRBJ2-1, the V gene TRBV11-2; TRBD2 is a possible D gene (6 bases). Germline values: CDR1 SGHAT, CDR2 FQNNGV. V was trimmed by 0 bases and J by 2 bases, leaving 14 bases between them. The CDR3 spans 17 residues. CDR3 residues: CASSLDLGTSAYNEQFF. The CDR3, as DNA: TGTGCCAGCAGCTTAGATTTGGGGACTTCCGCCTACAATGAGCAGTTCTTC.

This clone was seen once. This chain links TRBV10-3 with TRBJ1-1; 7 nucleotides agree with TRBD1. Germline V gives CDR1 ENHRY, CDR2 SYGVKD. CDR3 length equals 14 residues. With V trimmed by 5 bases and J by 1 base, 4 bases remained unmatched. The CDR3 reads CAISRQGWNTEAFF. CDR3 in DNA: TGTGCCATCAGTCGACAGGGTTGGAACACTGAAGCTTTCTTT.